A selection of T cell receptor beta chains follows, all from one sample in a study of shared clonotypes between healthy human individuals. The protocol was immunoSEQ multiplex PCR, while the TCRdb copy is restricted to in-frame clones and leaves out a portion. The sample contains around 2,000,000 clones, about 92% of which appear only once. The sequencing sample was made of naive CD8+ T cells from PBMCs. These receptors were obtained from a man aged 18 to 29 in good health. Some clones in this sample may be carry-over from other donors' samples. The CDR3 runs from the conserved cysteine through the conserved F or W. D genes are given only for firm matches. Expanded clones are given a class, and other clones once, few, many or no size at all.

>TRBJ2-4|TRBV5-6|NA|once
TGTGCCAGCAGCCGAGAGGGCAAAAACATTCAGTACTTC
CASSREGKNIQYF
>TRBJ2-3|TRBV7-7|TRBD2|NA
TGTGCCAGCAGCTTAAGGAGCGGGAGTACAGATACGCAGTATTTT
CASSLRSGSTDTQYF
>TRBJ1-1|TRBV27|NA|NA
TGTGCCAGCAGTTTACTCTTCATGAACACTGAAGCTTTCTTT
CASSLLFMNTEAFF
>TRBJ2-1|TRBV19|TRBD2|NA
TGTGCCAGCAGACTAGCGGGGGAGGGTAATGAGCAGTTCTTC
CASRLAGEGNEQFF
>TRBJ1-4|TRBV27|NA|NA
TGTGCCAGCAGTTTAATCCGGGAGGGTGCTAATGAAAAACTGTTTTTT
CASSLIREGANEKLFF
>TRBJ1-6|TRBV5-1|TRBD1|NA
TGCGCCAGCAGCACCGGGACAGGGGCGAATTCACCCCTCCACTTT
CASSTGTGANSPLHF
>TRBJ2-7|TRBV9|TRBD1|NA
TGTGCCAGCAGCACACGACAGGGCAGAGGGAACGAGCAGTACTTC
CASSTRQGRGNEQYF
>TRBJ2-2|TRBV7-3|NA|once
TGTGCCAGCAGCTTAAGCAGGAGCACCGGGGAGCTGTTTTTT
CASSLSRSTGELFF
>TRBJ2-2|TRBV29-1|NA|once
TGCAGCGTGATGAGGGAGTATCCCGGGGAGCTGTTTTTT
CSVMREYPGELFF
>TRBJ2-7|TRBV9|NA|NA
TGTGCCAGCAGCGCTGGGCGGCCCTACGAGCAGTACTTC
CASSAGRPYEQYF
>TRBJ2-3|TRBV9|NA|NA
TGTGCCAGCAGTTTCCGGGACGGACCGCAGAGGGGGCAGTATTTT
CASSFRDGPQRGQYF
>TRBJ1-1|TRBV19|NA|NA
TGTGCCAGTAGTCTCACAAGAGGAGGGGACACTGAAGCTTTCTTT
CASSLTRGGDTEAFF
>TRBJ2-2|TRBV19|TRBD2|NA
TGTGCCAGTAGTGTAGGACTAGCGGACCTGAACACCGGGGAGCTGTTTTTT
CASSVGLADLNTGELFF
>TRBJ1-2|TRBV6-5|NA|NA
TGTGCCAGTTGCCCCGATGTGCAGGATGGCTACACCTTC
CASCPDVQDGYTF
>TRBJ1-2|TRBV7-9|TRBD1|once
TGTGCCAGCAGCCATATTTTACAGGGGTTTGACTATGGCTACACCTTC
CASSHILQGFDYGYTF
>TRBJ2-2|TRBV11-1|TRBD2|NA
TGTGCCAGCAGCGCCAGGGAGGCGCTTGTCGGGAGGGTTCCCGGGGAGCTGTTTTTT
CASSAREALVGRVPGELFF
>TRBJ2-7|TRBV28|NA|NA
TGTGCCAGCAGCCCGGGAGTGTTGCAGTACTTC
CASSPGVLQYF
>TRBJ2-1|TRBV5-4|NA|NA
TGTGCCAGCAGCTTGGGGAGAGGGAAGAATGAGCAGTTCTTC
CASSLGRGKNEQFF
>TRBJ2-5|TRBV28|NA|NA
TGTGCCAGCAAAGGGATCAGGGAGATGACCCAGTACTTC
CASKGIREMTQYF
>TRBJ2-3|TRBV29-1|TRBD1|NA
TGCAGCGTTGACGGACAGGGGGTAGACACAGATACGCAGTATTTT
CSVDGQGVDTDTQYF
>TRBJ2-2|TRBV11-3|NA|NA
TGTGCCAGCAGCTTAGAATCTCCTAACACCGGGGAGCTGTTTTTT
CASSLESPNTGELFF
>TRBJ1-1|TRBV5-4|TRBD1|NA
TGTGCCAGCAGCGGGGACAGGTGGGTTACGGGTATCACTGAAGCTTTCTTT
CASSGDRWVTGITEAFF
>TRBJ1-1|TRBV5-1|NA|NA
TGCGCCAGCAGCTTGTTTCTCGGGGACACTGAAGCTTTCTTT
CASSLFLGDTEAFF